The clone carrying this TCR beta chain was counted only a few times. J lost 3 bases, V lost 1 base, and 10 bases had no gene match. Germline loops: CDR1 SGHTA, CDR2 FQGNSA. There are 17 residues in the CDR3. This record belongs to a study of blood T cell repertoires in COVID-19. Study in general: Sites in the United States, Italy and Spain provided acute and convalescent COVID-19 samples. T cells, B-cell-depleted T cells, or PBMCs provided the cDNA or gDNA that served as material.

Data came from immunoSEQ multiplex PCR; TCRdb stores just in-frame clones and leaves some out. The sample yields some 160,000 clones, around 84% seen once. Sequenced input: peripheral blood. The TCR sequence derives from a woman aged 50 to 60 with acute or convalescent COVID-19. The chain carries TRBV7-2 and TRBJ2-7; 9 nucleotides align to TRBD1. CDR3 residues: CASSLGGQGVTNYEQYF. Written as DNA, the CDR3 is TGTGCCAGCAGCTTAGGGGGACAGGGAGTAACTAACTACGAGCAGTACTTC.